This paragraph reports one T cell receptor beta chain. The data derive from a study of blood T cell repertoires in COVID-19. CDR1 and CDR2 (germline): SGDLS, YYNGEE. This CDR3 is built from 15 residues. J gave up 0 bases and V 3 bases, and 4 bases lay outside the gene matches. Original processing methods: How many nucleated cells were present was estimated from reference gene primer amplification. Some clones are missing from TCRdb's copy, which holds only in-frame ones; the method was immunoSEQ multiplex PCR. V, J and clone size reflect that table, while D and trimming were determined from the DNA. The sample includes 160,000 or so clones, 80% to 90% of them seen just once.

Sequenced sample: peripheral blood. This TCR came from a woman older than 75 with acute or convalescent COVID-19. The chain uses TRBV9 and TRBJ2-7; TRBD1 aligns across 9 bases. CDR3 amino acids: CASSAGQGSSYEQYF. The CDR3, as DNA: TGTGCCAGCAGCGCCGGACAGGGGAGCTCCTACGAGCAGTACTTC.